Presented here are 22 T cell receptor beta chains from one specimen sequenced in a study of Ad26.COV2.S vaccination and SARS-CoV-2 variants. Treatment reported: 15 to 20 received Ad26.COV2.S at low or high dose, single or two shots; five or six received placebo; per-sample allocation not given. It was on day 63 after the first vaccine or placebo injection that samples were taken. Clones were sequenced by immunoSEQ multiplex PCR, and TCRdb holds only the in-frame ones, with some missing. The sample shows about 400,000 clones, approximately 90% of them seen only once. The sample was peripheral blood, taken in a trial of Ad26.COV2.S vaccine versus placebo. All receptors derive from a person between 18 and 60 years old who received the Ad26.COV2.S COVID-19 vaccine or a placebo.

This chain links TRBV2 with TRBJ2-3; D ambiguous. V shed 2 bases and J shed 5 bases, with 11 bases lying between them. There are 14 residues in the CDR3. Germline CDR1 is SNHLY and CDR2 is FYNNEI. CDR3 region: CASSEFGGGDTQYF. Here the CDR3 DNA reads TGTGCCAGCAGTGAATTCGGTGGCGGAGATACGCAGTATTTT.

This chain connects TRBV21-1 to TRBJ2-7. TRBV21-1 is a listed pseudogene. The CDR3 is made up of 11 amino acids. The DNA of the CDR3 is TGTGCCAGCTCACCGTCCACGGAGCAGTACTTC. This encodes CASSPSTEQYF.

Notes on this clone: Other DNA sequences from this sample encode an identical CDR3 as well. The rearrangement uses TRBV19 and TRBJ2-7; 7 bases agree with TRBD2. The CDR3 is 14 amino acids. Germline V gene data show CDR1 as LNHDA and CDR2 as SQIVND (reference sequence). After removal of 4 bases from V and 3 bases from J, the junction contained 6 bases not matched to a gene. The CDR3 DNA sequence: TGTGCCAGTAGTACCGGGACGGGGGGCTACGAGCAGTACTTC. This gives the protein CASSTGTGGYEQYF.

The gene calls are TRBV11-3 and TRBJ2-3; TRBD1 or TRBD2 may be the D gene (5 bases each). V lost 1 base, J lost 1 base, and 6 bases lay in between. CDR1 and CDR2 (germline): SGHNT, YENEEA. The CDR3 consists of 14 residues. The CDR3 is CASSLVGGTDTQYF. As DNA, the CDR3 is TGTGCCAGCAGCTTAGTGGGGGGCACAGATACGCAGTATTTT.

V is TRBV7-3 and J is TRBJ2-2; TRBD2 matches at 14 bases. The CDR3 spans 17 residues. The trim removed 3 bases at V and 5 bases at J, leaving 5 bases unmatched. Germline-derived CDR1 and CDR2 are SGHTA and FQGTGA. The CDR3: CASSLTGLAGVTGELFF. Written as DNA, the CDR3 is TGTGCCAGCAGCTTGACGGGACTAGCGGGAGTAACCGGGGAGCTGTTTTTT.

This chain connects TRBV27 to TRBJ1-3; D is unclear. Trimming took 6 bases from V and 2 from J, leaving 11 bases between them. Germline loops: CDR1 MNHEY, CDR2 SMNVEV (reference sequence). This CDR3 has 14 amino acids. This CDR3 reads CASSLNRAGNTIYF. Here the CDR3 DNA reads TGTGCCAGCAGCCTCAACAGAGCTGGAAACACCATATATTTT.

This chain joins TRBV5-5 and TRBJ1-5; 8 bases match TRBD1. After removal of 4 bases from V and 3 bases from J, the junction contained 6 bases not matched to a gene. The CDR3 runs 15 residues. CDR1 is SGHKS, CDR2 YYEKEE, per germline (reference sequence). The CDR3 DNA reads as TGTGCCAGCAGCGTGGACAGGGCCGACAATCAGCCCCAGCATTTT. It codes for CASSVDRADNQPQHF.

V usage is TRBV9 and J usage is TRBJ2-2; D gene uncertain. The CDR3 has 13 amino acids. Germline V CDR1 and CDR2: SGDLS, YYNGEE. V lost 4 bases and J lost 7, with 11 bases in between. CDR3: CASSSSIIGELFF. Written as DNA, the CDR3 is TGTGCCAGCAGCTCCTCGATAATCGGGGAGCTGTTTTTT.

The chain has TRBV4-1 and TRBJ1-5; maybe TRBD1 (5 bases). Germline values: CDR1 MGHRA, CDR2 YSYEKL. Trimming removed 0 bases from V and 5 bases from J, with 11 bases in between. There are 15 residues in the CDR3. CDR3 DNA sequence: TGCGCCAGCAGCCAAGAAAGGGGAGCCTATCAGCCCCAGCATTTT. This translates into CASSQERGAYQPQHF.

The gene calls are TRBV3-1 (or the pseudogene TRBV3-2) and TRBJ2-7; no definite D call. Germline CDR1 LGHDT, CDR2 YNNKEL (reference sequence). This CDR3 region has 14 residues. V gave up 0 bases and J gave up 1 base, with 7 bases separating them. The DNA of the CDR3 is TGTGCCAGCAGCCAAGATTACGGTTCCTACGAGCAGTACTTC. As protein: CASSQDYGSYEQYF.

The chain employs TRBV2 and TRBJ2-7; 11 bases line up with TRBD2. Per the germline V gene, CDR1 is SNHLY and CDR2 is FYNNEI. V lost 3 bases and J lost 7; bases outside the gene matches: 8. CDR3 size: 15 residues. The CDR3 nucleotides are TGTGCCAGCAGTGATAGCGGGAGGGCCCTAGGGGAGCAGTACTTC. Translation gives CASSDSGRALGEQYF.

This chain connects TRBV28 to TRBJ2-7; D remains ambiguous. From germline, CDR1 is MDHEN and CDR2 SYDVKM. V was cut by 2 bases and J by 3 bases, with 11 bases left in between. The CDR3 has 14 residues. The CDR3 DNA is TGTGCCAGCAGTTTAAGTGGCCAGTACTACGAGCAGTACTTC. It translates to CASSLSGQYYEQYF.

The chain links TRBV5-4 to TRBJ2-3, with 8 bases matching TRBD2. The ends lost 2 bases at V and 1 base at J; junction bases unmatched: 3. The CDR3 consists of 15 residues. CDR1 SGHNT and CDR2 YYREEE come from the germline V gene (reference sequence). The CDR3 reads CASSLQAGGTDTQYF. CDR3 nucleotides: TGTGCCAGCAGCTTACAAGCGGGGGGCACAGATACGCAGTATTTT.

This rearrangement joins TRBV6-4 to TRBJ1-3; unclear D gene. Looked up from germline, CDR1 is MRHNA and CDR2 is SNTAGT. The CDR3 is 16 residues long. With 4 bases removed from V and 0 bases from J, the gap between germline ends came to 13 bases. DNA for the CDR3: TGTGCCAGCAGTGGTTTAACGGAAAGCTCTGGAAACACCATATATTTT. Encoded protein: CASSGLTESSGNTIYF.

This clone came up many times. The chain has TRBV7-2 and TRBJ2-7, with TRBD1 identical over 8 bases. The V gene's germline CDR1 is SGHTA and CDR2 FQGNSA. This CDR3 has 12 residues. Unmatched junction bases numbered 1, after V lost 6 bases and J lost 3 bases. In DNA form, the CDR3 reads TGTGCCAGCAGACAGGGGGTCTACGAGCAGTACTTC. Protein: CASRQGVYEQYF.

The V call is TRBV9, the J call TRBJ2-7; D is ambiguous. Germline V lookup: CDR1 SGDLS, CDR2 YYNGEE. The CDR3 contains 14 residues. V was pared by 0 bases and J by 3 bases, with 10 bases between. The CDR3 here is CASSVGQTGYEQYF. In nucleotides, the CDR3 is TGTGCCAGCAGCGTAGGGCAGACTGGCTACGAGCAGTACTTC.

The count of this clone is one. The CDR3 is CASTLPAGGELFF. The CDR3 DNA is TGTGCCAGCACACTGCCCGCGGGCGGGGAGCTGTTTTTT. The chain uses TRBV28 and TRBJ2-2, with a weak D call TRBD2 (5 bases). The ends were cut back, 7 bases at V and 7 bases at J, with 13 bases in the middle. The V gene's germline CDR1 is MDHEN and CDR2 SYDVKM. This CDR3 has 13 residues.

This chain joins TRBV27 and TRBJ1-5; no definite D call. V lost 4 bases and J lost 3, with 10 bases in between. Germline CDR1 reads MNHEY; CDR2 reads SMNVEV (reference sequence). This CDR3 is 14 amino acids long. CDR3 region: CASSSRRANQPQHF. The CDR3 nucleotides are TGTGCCAGCAGTTCACGGAGGGCCAATCAGCCCCAGCATTTT.

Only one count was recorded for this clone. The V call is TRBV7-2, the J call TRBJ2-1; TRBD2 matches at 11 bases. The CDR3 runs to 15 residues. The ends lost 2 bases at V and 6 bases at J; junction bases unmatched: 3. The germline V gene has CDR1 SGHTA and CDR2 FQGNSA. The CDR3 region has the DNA TGTGCCAGCAGCTTACTAGCGGGAGGTAGCAATGAGCAGTTCTTC. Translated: CASSLLAGGSNEQFF.

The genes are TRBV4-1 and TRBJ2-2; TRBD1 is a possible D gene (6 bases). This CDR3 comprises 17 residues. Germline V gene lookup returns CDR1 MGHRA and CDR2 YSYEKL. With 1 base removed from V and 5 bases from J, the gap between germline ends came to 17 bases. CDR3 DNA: TGCGCCAGCAGCCAAGGGGACGGGACACGTACGACCGGGGAGCTGTTTTTT. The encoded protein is CASSQGDGTRTTGELFF.

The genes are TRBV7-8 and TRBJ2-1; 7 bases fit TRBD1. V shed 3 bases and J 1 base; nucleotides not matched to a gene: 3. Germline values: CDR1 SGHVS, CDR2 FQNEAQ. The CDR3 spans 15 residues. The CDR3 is CASSFLQGSYNEQFF. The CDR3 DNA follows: TGTGCCAGCAGCTTCTTACAGGGGTCCTACAATGAGCAGTTCTTC. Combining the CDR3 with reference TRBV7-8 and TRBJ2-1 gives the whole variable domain GAGVSQSPRYKVAKRGQDVALRCDPISGHVSLFWYQQALGQGPEFLTYFQNEAQLDKSGLPSDRFFAERPEGSVSTLKIQRTQQEDSAVYLCASSFLQGSYNEQFFGPGTRLTVL.

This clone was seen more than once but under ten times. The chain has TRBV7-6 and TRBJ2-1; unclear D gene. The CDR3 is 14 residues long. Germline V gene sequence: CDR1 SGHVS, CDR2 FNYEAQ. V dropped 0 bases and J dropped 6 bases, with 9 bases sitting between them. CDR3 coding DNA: TGTGCCAGCAGCTTAGCTTCAGGAGTCAATGAGCAGTTCTTC. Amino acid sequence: CASSLASGVNEQFF.